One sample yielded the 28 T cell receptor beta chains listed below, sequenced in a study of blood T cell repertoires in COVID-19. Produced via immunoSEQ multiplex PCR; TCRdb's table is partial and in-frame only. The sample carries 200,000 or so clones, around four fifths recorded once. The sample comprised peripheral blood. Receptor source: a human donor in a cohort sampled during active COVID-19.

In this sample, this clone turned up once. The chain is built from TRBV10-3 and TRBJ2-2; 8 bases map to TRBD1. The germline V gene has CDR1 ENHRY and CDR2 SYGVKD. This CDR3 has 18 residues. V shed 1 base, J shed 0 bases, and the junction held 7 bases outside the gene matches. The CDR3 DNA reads TGTGCCATCAGTGAGTTTGGGAACAGGGGGTCGAACACCGGGGAGCTGTTTTTT. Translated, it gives CAISEFGNRGSNTGELFF.

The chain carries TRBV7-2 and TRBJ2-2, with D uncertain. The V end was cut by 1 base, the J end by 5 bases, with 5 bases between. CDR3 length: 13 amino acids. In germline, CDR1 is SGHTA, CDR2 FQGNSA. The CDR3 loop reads CASSLDRTGELFF. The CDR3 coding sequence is TGTGCCAGCAGCTTAGATAGAACCGGGGAGCTGTTTTTT. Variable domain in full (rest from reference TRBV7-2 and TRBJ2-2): GAGVSQSPSNKVTEKGKDVELRCDPISGHTALYWYRQSLGQGLEFLIYFQGNSAPDKSGLPSDRFSAERTGGSVSTLTIQRTQQEDSAVYLCASSLDRTGELFFGEGSRLTVL.

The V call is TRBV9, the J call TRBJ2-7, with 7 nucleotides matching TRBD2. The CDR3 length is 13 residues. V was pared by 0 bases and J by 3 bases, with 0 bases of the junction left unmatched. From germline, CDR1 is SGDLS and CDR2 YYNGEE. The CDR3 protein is CASSVGEGYEQYF. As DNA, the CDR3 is TGTGCCAGCAGCGTAGGGGAGGGCTACGAGCAGTACTTC.

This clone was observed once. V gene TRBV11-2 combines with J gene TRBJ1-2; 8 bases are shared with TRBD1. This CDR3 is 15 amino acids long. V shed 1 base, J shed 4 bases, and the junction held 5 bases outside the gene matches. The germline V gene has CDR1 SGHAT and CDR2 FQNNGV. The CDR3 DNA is TGTGCCAGCAGCTTAGCAGGGGGCGCCCCCTATGGCTACACCTTC. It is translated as CASSLAGGAPYGYTF.

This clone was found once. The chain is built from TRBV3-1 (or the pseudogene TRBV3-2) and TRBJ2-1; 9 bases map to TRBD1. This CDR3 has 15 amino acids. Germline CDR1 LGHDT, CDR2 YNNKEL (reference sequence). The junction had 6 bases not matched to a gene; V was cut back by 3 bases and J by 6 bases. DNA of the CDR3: TGTGCCAGCAGCCAGGTCGGGACAGGGACCAATGAGCAGTTCTTC. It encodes CASSQVGTGTNEQFF.

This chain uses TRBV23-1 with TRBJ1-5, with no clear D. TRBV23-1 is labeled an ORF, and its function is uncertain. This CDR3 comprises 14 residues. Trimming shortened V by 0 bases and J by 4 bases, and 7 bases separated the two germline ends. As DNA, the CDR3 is TGCGCCAGCAGTCAATCGGTAGCTAATCAGCCCCAGCATTTT. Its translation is CASSQSVANQPQHF.

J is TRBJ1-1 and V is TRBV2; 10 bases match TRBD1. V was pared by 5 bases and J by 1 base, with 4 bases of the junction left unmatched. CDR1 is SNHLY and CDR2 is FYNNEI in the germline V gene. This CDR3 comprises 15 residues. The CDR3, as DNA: TGTGCCAGCAGTCTGGACAGGGGGGGGAACACTGAAGCTTTCTTT. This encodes CASSLDRGGNTEAFF.

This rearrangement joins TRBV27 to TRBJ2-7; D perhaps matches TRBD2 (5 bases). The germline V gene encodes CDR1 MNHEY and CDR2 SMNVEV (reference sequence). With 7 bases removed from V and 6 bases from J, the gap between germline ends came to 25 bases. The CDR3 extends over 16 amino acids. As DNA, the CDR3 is TGTGCCAGCATTTCCCCCGAGGGCAGACCCCGTCCCGAGCAGTACGTC. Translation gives CASISPEGRPRPEQYV.

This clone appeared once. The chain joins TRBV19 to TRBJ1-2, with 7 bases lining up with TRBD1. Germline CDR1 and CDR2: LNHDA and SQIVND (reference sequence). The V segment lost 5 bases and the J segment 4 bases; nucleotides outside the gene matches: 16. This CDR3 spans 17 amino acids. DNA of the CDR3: TGTGCCAGTAGTGCACCGGGACAGCCTAACGGCGGCTATGGCTACACCTTC. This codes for CASSAPGQPNGGYGYTF.

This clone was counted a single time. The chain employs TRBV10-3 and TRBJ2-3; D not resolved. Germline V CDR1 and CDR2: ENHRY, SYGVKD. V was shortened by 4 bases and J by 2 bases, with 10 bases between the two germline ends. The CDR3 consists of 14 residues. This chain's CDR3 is CAISVVAPTDTQYF. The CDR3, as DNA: TGTGCCATCAGTGTTGTAGCCCCCACAGATACGCAGTATTTT.

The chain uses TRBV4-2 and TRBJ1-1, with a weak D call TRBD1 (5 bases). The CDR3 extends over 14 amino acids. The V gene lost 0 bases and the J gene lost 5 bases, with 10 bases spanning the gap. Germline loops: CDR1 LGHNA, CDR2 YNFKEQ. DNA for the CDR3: TGTGCCAGCAGCCAAGACCAGGGAGGTACTGAAGCTTTCTTT. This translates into CASSQDQGGTEAFF.

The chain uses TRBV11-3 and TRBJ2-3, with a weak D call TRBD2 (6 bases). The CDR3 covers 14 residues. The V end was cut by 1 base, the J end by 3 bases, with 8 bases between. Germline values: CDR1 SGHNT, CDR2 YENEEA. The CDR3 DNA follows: TGTGCCAGCAGCTTAGGGCGGGGAACAGATACGCAGTATTTT. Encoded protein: CASSLGRGTDTQYF.

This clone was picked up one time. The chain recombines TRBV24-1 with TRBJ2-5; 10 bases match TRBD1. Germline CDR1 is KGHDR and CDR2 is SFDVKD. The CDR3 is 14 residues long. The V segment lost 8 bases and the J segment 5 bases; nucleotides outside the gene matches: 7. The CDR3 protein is CATMRAGQGETQYF. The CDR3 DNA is TGTGCCACCATGAGGGCGGGACAGGGGGAGACCCAGTACTTC.

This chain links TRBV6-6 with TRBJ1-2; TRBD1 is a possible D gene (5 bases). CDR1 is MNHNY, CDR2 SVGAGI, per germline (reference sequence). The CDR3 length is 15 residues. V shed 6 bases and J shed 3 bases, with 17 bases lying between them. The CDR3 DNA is TGTGCCAGCAGCACCGGGACTTTGGGTGACTATGGCTACACCTTC. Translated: CASSTGTLGDYGYTF.

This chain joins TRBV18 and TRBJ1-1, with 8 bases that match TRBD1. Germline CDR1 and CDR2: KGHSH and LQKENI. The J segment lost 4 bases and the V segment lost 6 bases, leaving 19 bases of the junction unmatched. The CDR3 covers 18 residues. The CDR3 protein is CASSALLGQGASGTEAFF. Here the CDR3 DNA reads TGTGCCAGCTCTGCCCTTCTCGGGCAGGGGGCTTCGGGCACTGAAGCTTTCTTT.

This CDR3 is CASSSGTPQTNEKLFF. CDR3 nucleotides: TGTGCCAGCAGCTCCGGGACACCACAAACTAATGAAAAACTGTTTTTT. The chain links TRBV5-5 to TRBJ1-4, with D possibly TRBD1 on 6 matching bases. V lost 3 bases, J lost 1 base, and 13 bases lay in between. Germline V CDR1 and CDR2: SGHKS, YYEKEE (reference sequence). The CDR3 covers 16 residues.

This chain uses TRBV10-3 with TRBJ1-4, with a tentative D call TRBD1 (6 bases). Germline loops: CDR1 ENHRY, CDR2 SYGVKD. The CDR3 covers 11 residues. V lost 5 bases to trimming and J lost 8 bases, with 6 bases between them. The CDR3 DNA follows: TGTGCCATCAGTACAGGGGAAAAACTGTTTTTT. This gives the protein CAISTGEKLFF.

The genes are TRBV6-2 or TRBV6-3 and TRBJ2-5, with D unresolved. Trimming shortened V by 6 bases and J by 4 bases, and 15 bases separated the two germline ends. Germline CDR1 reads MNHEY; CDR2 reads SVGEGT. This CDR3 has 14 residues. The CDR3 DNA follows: TGTGCCAGCAGCCTTCCCCGGGTAGGAGAGACCCAGTACTTC. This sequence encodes CASSLPRVGETQYF.

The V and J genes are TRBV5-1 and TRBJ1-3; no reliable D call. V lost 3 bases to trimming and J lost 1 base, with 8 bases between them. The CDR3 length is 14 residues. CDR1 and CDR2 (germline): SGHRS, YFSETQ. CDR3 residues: CASSSGLSGNTIYF. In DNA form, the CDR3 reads TGCGCCAGCAGCTCCGGACTTTCTGGAAACACCATATATTTT.

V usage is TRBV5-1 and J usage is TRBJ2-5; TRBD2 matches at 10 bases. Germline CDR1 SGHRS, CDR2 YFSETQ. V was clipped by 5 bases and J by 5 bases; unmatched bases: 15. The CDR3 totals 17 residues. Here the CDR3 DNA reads TGCGCCAGCAGTCATAGCGGGGGGTTAATTGCGTCGGAGACCCAGTACTTC. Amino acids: CASSHSGGLIASETQYF.

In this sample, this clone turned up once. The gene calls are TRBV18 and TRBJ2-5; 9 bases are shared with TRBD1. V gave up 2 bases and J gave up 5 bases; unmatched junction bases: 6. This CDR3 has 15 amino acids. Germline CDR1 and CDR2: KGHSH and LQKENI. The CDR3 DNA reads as TGTGCCAGCTCACCAATGGCGACAGGGGGGGAGACCCAGTACTTC. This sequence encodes CASSPMATGGETQYF.

Here the CDR3 reads CASSFWGVRDSPLHF. For the CDR3, the DNA is TGTGCCAGCAGCTTCTGGGGGGTTCGGGATTCACCCCTCCACTTT. The chain employs TRBV7-2 and TRBJ1-6, with D perhaps TRBD1 (5 bases). This CDR3 spans 15 amino acids. Germline CDR1 and CDR2: SGHTA and FQGNSA. Between the trimmed V and J ends, which lost 3 bases and 8 bases, there was a span of 14 bases.

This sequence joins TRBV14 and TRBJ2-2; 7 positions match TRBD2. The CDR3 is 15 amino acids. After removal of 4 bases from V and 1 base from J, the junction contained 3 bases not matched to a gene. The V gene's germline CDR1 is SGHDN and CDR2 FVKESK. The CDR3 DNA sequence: TGTGCCAGCAGCCTTTTAGCGGGGAACACCGGGGAGCTGTTTTTT. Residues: CASSLLAGNTGELFF.

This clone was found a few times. This CDR3 is CATSRGELNLSPLHF. CDR3 coding DNA: TGTGCCACCAGCAGAGGGGAGTTAAATCTTTCACCCCTCCACTTT. This chain links TRBV15 with TRBJ1-6; D is unclear. The CDR3 runs 15 residues. Germline V gene lookup returns CDR1 LNHNV and CDR2 YYDKDF (reference sequence). The germline V and J ends were trimmed by 1 base and 9 bases, with 13 bases remaining between them.

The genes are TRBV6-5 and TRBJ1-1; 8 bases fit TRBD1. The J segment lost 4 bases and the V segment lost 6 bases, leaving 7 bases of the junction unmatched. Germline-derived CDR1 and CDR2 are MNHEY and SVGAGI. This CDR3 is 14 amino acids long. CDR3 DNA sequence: TGTGCCAGCAGAGGACAGGGTGGTAGCACTGAAGCTTTCTTT. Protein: CASRGQGGSTEAFF.

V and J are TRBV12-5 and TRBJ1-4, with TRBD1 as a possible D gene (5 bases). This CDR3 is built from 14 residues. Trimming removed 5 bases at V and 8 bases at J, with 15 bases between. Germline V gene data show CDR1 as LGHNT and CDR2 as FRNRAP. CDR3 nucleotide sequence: TGTGCTAGTGGTGTTGGGGGGAGTGCCGAAAAACTGTTTTTT. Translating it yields CASGVGGSAEKLFF.

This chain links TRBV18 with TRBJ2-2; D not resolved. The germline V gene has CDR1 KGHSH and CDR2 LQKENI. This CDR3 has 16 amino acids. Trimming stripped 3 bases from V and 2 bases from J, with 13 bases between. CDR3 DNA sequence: TGTGCCAGCTCACCTCTTACAGTTTCCAACACCGGGGAGCTGTTTTTT. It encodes CASSPLTVSNTGELFF.

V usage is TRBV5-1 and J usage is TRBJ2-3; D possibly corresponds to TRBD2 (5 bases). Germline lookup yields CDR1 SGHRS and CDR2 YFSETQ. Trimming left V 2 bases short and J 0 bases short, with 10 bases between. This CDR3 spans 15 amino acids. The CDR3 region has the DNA TGCGCCAGCAGCTTAGCTAGCCGTAGCACAGATACGCAGTATTTT. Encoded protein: CASSLASRSTDTQYF.